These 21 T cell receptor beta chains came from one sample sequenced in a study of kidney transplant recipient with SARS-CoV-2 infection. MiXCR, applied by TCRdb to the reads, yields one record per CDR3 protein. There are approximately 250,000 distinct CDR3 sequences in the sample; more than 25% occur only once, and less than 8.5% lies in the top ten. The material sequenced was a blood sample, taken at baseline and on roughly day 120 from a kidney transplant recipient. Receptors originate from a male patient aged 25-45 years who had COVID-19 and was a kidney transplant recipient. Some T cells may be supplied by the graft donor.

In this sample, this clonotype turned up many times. Written as DNA, the CDR3 is TGTGCCAGCAGTGGCCGGACAGGCGCCAGCACAGATACGCAGTATTTT. This sequence encodes CASSGRTGASTDTQYF. The genes are TRBV6-5 and TRBJ2-3, with 7 positions matching TRBD1. Per the germline V gene, CDR1 is MNHEY and CDR2 is SVGAGI. Unmatched junction bases numbered 8, after V lost 5 bases and J lost 0 bases. CDR3 length: 16 amino acids.

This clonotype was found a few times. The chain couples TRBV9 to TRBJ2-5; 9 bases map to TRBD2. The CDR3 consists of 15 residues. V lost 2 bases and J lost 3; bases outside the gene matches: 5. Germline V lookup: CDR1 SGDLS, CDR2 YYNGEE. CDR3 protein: CASSVLASGEETQYF. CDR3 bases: TGTGCCAGCAGCGTTCTTGCTAGCGGGGAAGAGACCCAGTACTTC.

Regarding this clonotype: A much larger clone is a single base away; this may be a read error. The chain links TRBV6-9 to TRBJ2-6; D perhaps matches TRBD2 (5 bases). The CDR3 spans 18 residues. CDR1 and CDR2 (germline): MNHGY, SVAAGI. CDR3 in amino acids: CASSTRALRQSRADVLTF. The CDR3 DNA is TGTGCCAGCAGTACGAGGGCCTTACGACAAAGTCGGGCCGACGTCCTGACTTTC.

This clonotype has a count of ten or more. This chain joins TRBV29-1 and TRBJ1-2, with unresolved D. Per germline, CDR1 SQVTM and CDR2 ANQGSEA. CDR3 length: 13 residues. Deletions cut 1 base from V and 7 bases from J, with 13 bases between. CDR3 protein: CSVEAGQRSGYTF. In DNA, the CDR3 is TGCAGCGTTGAAGCGGGTCAACGTAGTGGCTACACCTTC.

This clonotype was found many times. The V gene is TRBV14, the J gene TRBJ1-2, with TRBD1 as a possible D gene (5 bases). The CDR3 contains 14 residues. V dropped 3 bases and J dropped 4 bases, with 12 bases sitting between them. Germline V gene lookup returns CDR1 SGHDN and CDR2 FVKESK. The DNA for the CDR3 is TGTGCCAGCAGCCATGCCGGGACCCTCTATGGCTACACCTTC. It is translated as CASSHAGTLYGYTF.

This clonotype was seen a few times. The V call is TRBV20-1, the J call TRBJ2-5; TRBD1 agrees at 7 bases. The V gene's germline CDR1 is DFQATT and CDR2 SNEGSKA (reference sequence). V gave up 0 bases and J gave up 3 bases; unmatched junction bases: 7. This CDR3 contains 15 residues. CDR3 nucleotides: TGCAGTGCTAGAGATACCGGGACAGCTAAAGAGACCCAGTACTTC. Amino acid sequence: CSARDTGTAKETQYF.

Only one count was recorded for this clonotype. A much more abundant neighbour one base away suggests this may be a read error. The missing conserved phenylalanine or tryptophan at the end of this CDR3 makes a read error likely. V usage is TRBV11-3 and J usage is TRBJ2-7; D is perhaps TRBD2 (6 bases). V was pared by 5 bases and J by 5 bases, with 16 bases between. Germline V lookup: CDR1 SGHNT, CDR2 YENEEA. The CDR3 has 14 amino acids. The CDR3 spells CASSKAGNSHEQYI. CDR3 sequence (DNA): TGTGCCAGCAGCAAGGCGGGGAATTCCCACGAGCAGTACATC.

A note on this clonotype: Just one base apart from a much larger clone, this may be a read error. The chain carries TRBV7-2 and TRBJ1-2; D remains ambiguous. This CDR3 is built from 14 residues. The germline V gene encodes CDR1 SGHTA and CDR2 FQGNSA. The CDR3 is CASSTALQNYDYTF. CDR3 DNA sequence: TGTGCCAGCAGCACTGCCCTCCAAAACTATGACTACACCTTC. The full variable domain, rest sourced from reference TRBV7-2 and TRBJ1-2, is GAGVSQSPSNKVTEKGKDVELRCDPISGHTALYWYRQSLGQGLEFLIYFQGNSAPDKSGLPSDRFSAERTGGSVSTLTIQRTQQEDSAVYLCASSTALQNYDYTFGSGTRLTVV.

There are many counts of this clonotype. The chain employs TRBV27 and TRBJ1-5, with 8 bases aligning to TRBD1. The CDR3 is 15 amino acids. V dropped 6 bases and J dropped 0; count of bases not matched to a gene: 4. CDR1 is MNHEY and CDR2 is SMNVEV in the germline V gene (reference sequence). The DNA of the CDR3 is TGTGCCAGCAGCGGGACAGGAGATAGCAATCAGCCCCAGCATTTT. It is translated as CASSGTGDSNQPQHF.

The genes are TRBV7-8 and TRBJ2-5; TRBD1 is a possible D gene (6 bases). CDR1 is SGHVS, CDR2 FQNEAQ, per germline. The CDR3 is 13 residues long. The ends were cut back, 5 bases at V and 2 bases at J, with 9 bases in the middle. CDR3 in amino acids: CASSTTGQETQYF. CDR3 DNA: TGTGCCAGCAGCACAACAGGGCAAGAGACCCAGTACTTC.

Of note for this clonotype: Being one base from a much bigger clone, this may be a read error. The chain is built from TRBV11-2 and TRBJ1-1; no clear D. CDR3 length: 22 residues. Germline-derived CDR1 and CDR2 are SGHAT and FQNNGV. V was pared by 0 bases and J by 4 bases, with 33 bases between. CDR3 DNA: TGTGCCAGCAGCTTAGATCGAAGGGTAATAGGGAGTAGACAAGCAACTTTCACTGAAGCTTTCTTT. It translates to CASSLDRRVIGSRQATFTEAFF.

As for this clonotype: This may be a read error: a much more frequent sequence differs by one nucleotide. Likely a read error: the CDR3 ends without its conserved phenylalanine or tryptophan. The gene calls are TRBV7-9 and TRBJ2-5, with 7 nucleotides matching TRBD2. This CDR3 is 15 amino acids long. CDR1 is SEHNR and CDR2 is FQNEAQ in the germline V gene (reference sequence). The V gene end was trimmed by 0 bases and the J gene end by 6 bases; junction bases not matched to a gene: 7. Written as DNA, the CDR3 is TGTGCCAGCAGCTTAGCGCAGGGAGGGTTGAAGACCCAGTACCTC. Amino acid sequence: CASSLAQGGLKTQYL.

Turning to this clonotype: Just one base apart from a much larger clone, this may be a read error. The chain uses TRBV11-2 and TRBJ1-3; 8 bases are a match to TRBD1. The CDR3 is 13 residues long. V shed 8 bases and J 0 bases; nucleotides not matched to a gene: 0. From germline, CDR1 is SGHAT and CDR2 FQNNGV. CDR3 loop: CASGQGSGNTIYF. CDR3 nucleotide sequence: TGTGCCAGCGGACAGGGCTCTGGAAACACCATATATTTT.

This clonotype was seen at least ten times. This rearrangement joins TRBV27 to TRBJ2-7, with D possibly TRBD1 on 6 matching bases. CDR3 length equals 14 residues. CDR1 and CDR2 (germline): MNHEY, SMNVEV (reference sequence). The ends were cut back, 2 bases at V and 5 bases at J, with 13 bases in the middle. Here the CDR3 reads CASSLKQGSHEQYF. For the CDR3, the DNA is TGTGCCAGCAGTTTAAAGCAGGGGAGCCACGAGCAGTACTTC.

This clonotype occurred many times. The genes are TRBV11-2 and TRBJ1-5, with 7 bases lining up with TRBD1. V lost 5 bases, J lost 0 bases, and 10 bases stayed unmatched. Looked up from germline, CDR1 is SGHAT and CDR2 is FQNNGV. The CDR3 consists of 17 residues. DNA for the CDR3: TGTGCCAGCAGCGGGGGACAGATTCTCCGTAGCAATCAGCCCCAGCATTTT. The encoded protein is CASSGGQILRSNQPQHF. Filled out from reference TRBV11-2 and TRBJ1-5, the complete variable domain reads EAGVAQSPRYKIIEKRQSVAFWCNPISGHATLYWYQQILGQGPKLLIQFQNNGVVDDSQLPKDRFSAERLKGVDSTLKIQPAKLEDSAVYLCASSGGQILRSNQPQHFGDGTRLSIL.

CDR3 in DNA: TGCGCCAGCAGCTTATCCGGGACTAGCTCAATGAGAGAACATACGCAGTATTTT. This sequence encodes CASSLSGTSSMREHTQYF. V is TRBV5-1 and J is TRBJ2-3; 9 bases line up with TRBD2. Germline loops: CDR1 SGHRS, CDR2 YFSETQ. This CDR3 region has 18 residues. Unmatched junction bases numbered 17, after V lost 2 bases and J lost 7 bases.

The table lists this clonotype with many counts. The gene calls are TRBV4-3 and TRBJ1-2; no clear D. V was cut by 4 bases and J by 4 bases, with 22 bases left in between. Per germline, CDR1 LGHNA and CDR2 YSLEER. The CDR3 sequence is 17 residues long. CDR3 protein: CASSPAVGRRKTYGYTF. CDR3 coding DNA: TGCGCCAGCAGCCCAGCGGTAGGACGTCGAAAGACCTATGGCTACACCTTC.

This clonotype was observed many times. The DNA for the CDR3 is TGTGCCACCAGCTTACTGCGAAGGTGTGGAAAGACCTATGGCTACACCTTC. Translating gives CATSLLRRCGKTYGYTF. This chain links TRBV15 with TRBJ1-2; no reliable D call. In germline, CDR1 is LNHNV, CDR2 YYDKDF (reference sequence). This CDR3 comprises 17 residues. The V end lost 5 bases, the J end lost 4 bases, and 23 bases lay between the germline ends.

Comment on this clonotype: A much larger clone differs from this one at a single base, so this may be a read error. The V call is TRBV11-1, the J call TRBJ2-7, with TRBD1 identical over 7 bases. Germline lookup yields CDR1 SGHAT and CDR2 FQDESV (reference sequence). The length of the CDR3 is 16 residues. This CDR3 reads CTSSSTAGVGTEEQYF. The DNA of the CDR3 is TGTACCAGCAGCTCCACGGCTGGGGTAGGGACAGAGGAGCAGTACTTC.

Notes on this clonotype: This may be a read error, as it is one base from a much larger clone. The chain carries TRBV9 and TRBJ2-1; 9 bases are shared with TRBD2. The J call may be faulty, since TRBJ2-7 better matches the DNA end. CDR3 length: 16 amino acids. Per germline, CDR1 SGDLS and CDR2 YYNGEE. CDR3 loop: CTSSVGEREAAYEQYF. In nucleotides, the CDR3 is TGTACCAGCAGCGTAGGAGAGCGGGAGGCCGCCTACGAGCAGTACTTC.

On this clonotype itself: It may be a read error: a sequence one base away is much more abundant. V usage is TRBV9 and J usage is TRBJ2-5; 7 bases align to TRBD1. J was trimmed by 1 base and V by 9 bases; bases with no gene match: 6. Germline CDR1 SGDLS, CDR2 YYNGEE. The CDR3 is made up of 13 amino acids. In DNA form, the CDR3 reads TGTGCCAACAGTAGGGACAGCCAAGAGACCCAGTACTTC. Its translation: CANSRDSQETQYF.